The text below deals with one TCR beta chain. Its antigen remains unidentified. Primed by a sample-barcoded 5' primer and a J-beta primer mix, a second PCR proceeded for 7 to 11 cycles. TCRdb analysed the 5' RACE reads with MiXCR anew, one entry per CDR3 protein. This table has 1.5 million to 2 million distinct CDR3 sequences, approximately 28% appearing once. Each donor supplied around 10 milliliters of peripheral blood. The CDR3 spans 12 residues. Germline loops: CDR1 SNHLY, CDR2 FYNNEI. V was trimmed by 8 bases and J by 8 bases, leaving 13 bases between them. The data were obtained in a study of blood T cells in healthy people across ages. General observations from the study: Unsorted PBMCs blocked a conclusive comparison of naive and antigen-experienced cells.

V and J are TRBV2 and TRBJ2-1; D is possibly TRBD1 (5 bases). The clonotype originates from a woman under 40 in good health. The sample taken for sequencing was blood. The CDR3 region has the DNA TGTGCCAGCCTTTGGACACTTGATGAGCAGTTCTTC. Translated: CASLWTLDEQFF.